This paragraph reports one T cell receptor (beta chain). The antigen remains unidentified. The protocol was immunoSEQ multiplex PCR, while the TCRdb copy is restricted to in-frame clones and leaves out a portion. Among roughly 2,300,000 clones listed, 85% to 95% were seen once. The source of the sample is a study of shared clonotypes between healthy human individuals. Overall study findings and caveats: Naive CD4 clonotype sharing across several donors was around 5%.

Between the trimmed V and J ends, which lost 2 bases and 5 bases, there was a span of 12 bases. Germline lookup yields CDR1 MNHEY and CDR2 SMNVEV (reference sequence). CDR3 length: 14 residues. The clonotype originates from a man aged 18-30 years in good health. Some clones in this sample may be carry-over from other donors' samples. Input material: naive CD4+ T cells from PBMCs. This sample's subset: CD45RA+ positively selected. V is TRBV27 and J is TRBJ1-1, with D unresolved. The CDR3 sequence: CASSLEGQRTEAFF. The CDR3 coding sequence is TGTGCCAGCAGTTTAGAGGGTCAGAGAACTGAAGCTTTCTTT.